Below are 30 T cell receptor beta chains sequenced from a single sample in a study of regulatory T cells in long-lasting Graves disease. Time point defined: newly diagnosed GD, antithyroid drugs for less than 3 months. Making the TCR library involved RNA that had been extracted from PBMCs. Through Arm-PCR of CDR3 regions and iRepertoire HTBI primers, TCR beta libraries were built. Each CDR3 protein gets one entry after TCRdb re-called the multiplex PCR reads with MiXCR. The table shows some 560,000 distinct CDR3 sequences, with about 16% occurring only once. This same sample was also taken into another study, of T cells in Graves' hyperthyroidism and ophthalmopathy.

The sample here was peripheral blood mononuclear cells (PBMCs), taken at new diagnosis, from a patient treated with antithyroid drugs. The receptors here all came from a middle-aged woman with Graves disease.

Only a few counts were recorded for this clonotype. J is TRBJ2-4 and V is TRBV27, with TRBD1 matching over 8 bases. The V gene end was trimmed by 5 bases and the J gene end by 0 bases; junction bases not matched to a gene: 3. CDR3 length: 15 residues. Germline loops: CDR1 MNHEY, CDR2 SMNVEV (reference sequence). The CDR3 region is CASSPRGQAKNIQYF. The CDR3, as DNA: TGTGCCAGCAGTCCCAGGGGGCAAGCCAAAAACATTCAGTACTTC.

This clonotype was detected only a few times. The chain carries TRBV2 and TRBJ2-2, with a tentative D call TRBD1 (6 bases). The CDR3 spans 14 residues. Trimming shortened V by 6 bases and J by 1 base, and 9 bases separated the two germline ends. Germline lookup yields CDR1 SNHLY and CDR2 FYNNEI. The CDR3 bases are TGTGCCAGCAGGACACAGGGGAACACCGGGGAGCTGTTTTTT. Encoded protein: CASRTQGNTGELFF.

As for this clonotype: This sequence may be a read error, since a much larger clone differs from it by one base. V usage is TRBV15 and J usage is TRBJ2-1, with no clear D. The CDR3 has 13 amino acids. In germline, CDR1 is LNHNV, CDR2 YYDKDF (reference sequence). V was cut by 8 bases and J by 8 bases, with 16 bases left in between. The CDR3 reads CATGLGLNYEQFF. The CDR3 DNA follows: TGTGCCACCGGGCTAGGCCTCAACTATGAGCAGTTCTTC.

The J gene is TRBJ2-1, the V gene TRBV5-1; maybe TRBD2 (5 bases). Trimming removed 0 bases at V and 8 bases at J, with 12 bases between. The CDR3 extends over 14 amino acids. Germline V gene data show CDR1 as SGHRS and CDR2 as YFSETQ. The CDR3 coding sequence is TGCGCCAGCAGCTTGGTGGTGGGCGGGCATGAGCAGTTCTTC. Protein: CASSLVVGGHEQFF.

Ten or more counts support this clonotype. The rearrangement links TRBV24-1 to TRBJ2-5, with D maybe TRBD1 (5 bases). This CDR3 spans 14 amino acids. The germline V gene encodes CDR1 KGHDR and CDR2 SFDVKD. The V end was cut by 3 bases, the J end by 7 bases, with 14 bases between. The CDR3 nucleotides read TGTGCCACCAGTGATGGATCAGGGAAGGGGACCCAGTACTTC. This codes for CATSDGSGKGTQYF.

Turning to this clonotype: A much larger clone lies one base from this, so it may be a read error. The chain recombines TRBV10-3 with TRBJ1-1; tentative D call: TRBD1 (6 bases). Germline V gene data show CDR1 as ENHRY and CDR2 as SYGVKD. The CDR3 contains 15 residues. V was shortened by 5 bases and J by 0 bases, with 13 bases between the two germline ends. The CDR3 is CAISSDKGVNTEAFF. CDR3 coding DNA: TGTGCCATCAGTTCGGACAAGGGGGTGAACACTGAAGCTTTCTTT.

Here the CDR3 DNA reads TGTGCCAGCAGCCCCGACTGGGCGAACACTGAAGCTTTCTTT. It specifies CASSPDWANTEAFF. V gene TRBV28 combines with J gene TRBJ1-1; D call uncertain. V was shortened by 6 bases and J by 1 base, with 12 bases between the two germline ends. The CDR3 contains 14 residues. CDR1 and CDR2 from the germline V gene are MDHEN and SYDVKM.

This clonotype was observed at least ten times. This rearrangement joins TRBV11-2 to TRBJ1-2; D remains ambiguous. This CDR3 region has 16 residues. Trimming cost V 0 bases and J 0 bases, with 11 bases left between them. CDR1 and CDR2 (germline): SGHAT, FQNNGV. The CDR3 nucleotides read TGTGCCAGCAGCTTAGATGGTCCACTTTCTAACTATGGCTACACCTTC. Translating it yields CASSLDGPLSNYGYTF.

The rearrangement links TRBV19 to TRBJ1-1; 8 bases align to TRBD1. The germline V gene encodes CDR1 LNHDA and CDR2 SQIVND (reference sequence). This CDR3 is built from 14 residues. Trimming removed 3 bases from V and 8 bases from J; junction bases left unmatched: 8. The CDR3 bases are TGTGCCAGTAGTATCCCGGACAGGGTCGGGGAAGCTTTCTTT. Protein product: CASSIPDRVGEAFF.

The CDR3 nucleotides read TGTGCCAGTAGTAACGGGGCCGGGGCCAACGTCCTGACTTTC. Translating it yields CASSNGAGANVLTF. The chain carries TRBV19 and TRBJ2-6; D may match TRBD1 or TRBD2 (5 bases each). Trimming stripped 4 bases from V and 4 bases from J, with 8 bases between. CDR1 is LNHDA, CDR2 SQIVND, per germline (reference sequence). The CDR3 contains 14 residues.

This clonotype has more than one count but fewer than ten. This sequence joins TRBV5-1 and TRBJ2-1, with 8 positions matching TRBD2. This CDR3 is 16 amino acids long. Per the germline V gene, CDR1 is SGHRS and CDR2 is YFSETQ. The V and J ends lost 2 bases and 0 bases, in that order; junction bases with no gene match: 4. The CDR3 region has the DNA TGCGCCAGCAGCTTTAGCGGGGATCCCTCCTACAATGAGCAGTTCTTC. Its protein is CASSFSGDPSYNEQFF.

This clonotype has a count of ten or more. The chain has TRBV11-3 and TRBJ2-3; D unresolved. V gave up 1 base and J gave up 0 bases, with 11 bases separating them. Germline CDR1 SGHNT, CDR2 YENEEA. The CDR3 has 16 amino acids. CDR3 residues: CASSLVTRSSTDTQYF. The CDR3 region has the DNA TGTGCCAGCAGCTTAGTTACCAGATCTAGCACAGATACGCAGTATTTT.

This clonotype has more than one count but fewer than ten. Sequence at one end of the junction differs from germline and may be a read error. The rearrangement links TRBV6-5 to TRBJ2-2; a weak D match, TRBD2 (5 bases). Germline V lookup: CDR1 MNHEY, CDR2 SVGAGI. This CDR3 has 18 amino acids. Written as DNA, the CDR3 is TGTGCCAGCGGTTACTCAATTTCCGGGAACGCGAACACCGGGGAGCTGTTTTTT. This sequence encodes CASGYSISGNANTGELFF.

This clonotype has just a few counts. V and J are TRBV12-5 and TRBJ2-5; D not certain. Germline CDR1 and CDR2: LGHNT and FRNRAP. This CDR3 is 12 amino acids long. V was cut by 6 bases and J by 3 bases, with 8 bases left in between. This CDR3 reads CASGLVEETQYF. The CDR3 coding sequence is TGTGCTAGTGGATTAGTAGAAGAGACCCAGTACTTC. Complete variable domain (other parts from reference TRBV12-5 and TRBJ2-5): DARVTQTPRHKVTEMGQEVTMRCQPILGHNTVFWYRQTMMQGLELLAYFRNRAPLDDSGMPKDRFSAEMPDATLATLKIQPSEPRDSAVYFCASGLVEETQYFGPGTRLLVL.

This chain joins TRBV27 and TRBJ2-2; D not resolved. This CDR3 comprises 16 residues. Germline-derived CDR1 and CDR2 are MNHEY and SMNVEV (reference sequence). Trimming removed 1 base at V and 7 bases at J, with 16 bases between. CDR3 region: CASSLYGRSRDGELFF. For the CDR3, the DNA is TGTGCCAGCAGTTTATACGGCAGGAGCAGAGACGGGGAGCTGTTTTTT.

The chain recombines TRBV5-1 with TRBJ1-4; D uncertain. V shed 0 bases and J shed 5 bases, with 8 bases lying between them. The CDR3 has 14 amino acids. Germline V gene sequence: CDR1 SGHRS, CDR2 YFSETQ. The DNA of the CDR3 is TGCGCCAGCAGCTTGGGACACGAAAATGAAAAACTGTTTTTT. Translated: CASSLGHENEKLFF.

J is TRBJ1-5 and V is TRBV20-1; 8 bases are shared with TRBD1. The CDR3 covers 14 residues. The germline CDR1 and CDR2 sequences are DFQATT and SNEGSKA (reference sequence). V dropped 6 bases and J dropped 4; count of bases not matched to a gene: 8. As DNA, the CDR3 is TGCAGTGCCTTGACAGGGGCTACGAATCAGCCCCAGCATTTT. Translation gives CSALTGATNQPQHF.

The sample holds many counts of this clonotype. V usage is TRBV20-1 and J usage is TRBJ1-5; a weak D match, TRBD1 (6 bases). V was shortened by 4 bases and J by 4 bases, with 17 bases between the two germline ends. The germline V gene encodes CDR1 DFQATT and CDR2 SNEGSKA (reference sequence). CDR3 length: 15 residues. The CDR3 spells CSAKTTGSANQPQHF. CDR3 coding DNA: TGCAGTGCTAAAACTACAGGGTCGGCTAATCAGCCCCAGCATTTT.

CDR3 nucleotide sequence: TGCAGCGTTGAAGAACGGCAGCAGGGGGCTGCCTACGAGCAGTACTTC. Protein: CSVEERQQGAAYEQYF. The chain joins TRBV29-1 to TRBJ2-7, with TRBD1 matching 8 bases. V was clipped by 0 bases and J by 2 bases; unmatched bases: 9. The CDR3 spans 16 residues. Germline V lookup: CDR1 SQVTM, CDR2 ANQGSEA.

With regard to this clonotype: A single base separates this from a much larger clone, so it may be a read error. The chain carries TRBV12-3 or TRBV12-4 and TRBJ1-5; D gene uncertain. V was cut by 5 bases and J by 5 bases, with 7 bases left in between. This CDR3 is 12 amino acids long. The chain's CDR3 is CASSVGHQPQHF. The CDR3 DNA sequence: TGTGCCAGCAGTGTCGGCCATCAGCCCCAGCATTTT.

This clonotype was detected a few times. The chain uses TRBV4-1 and TRBJ1-1; the match to TRBD1 covers 10 bases. CDR1 and CDR2 from the germline V gene are MGHRA and YSYEKL. Trimming at V came to 8 bases and at J to 1 base, leaving 4 bases not matched to a gene. This CDR3 is 14 amino acids long. The CDR3: CASSGQGRNTEAFF. The CDR3 DNA is TGCGCCAGCTCGGGACAGGGGAGGAACACTGAAGCTTTCTTT.

The chain recombines TRBV5-1 with TRBJ2-1; unclear D gene. The ends were cut back, 4 bases at V and 10 bases at J, with 9 bases in the middle. CDR3 size: 11 residues. Germline assignment: CDR1 SGHRS and CDR2 YFSETQ. The CDR3 nucleotides read TGCGCCAGCAGCATCCGGGCCGAGCAGTTCTTC. Amino acid sequence: CASSIRAEQFF. Combining the CDR3 with reference TRBV5-1 and TRBJ2-1 gives the whole variable domain KAGVTQTPRYLIKTRGQQVTLSCSPISGHRSVSWYQQTPGQGLQFLFEYFSETQRNKGNFPGRFSGRQFSNSRSEMNVSTLELGDSALYLCASSIRAEQFFGPGTRLTVL.

This clonotype was recorded many times. The chain combines TRBV3-1 with TRBJ1-4; D not certain. In germline, CDR1 is LGHDT, CDR2 YNNKEL (reference sequence). V lost 1 base, J lost 5 bases, and 11 bases lay in between. This CDR3 has 15 residues. The CDR3 sequence: CASSQVERPNEKLFF. In nucleotides, the CDR3 is TGTGCCAGCAGCCAAGTAGAAAGGCCCAATGAAAAACTGTTTTTT.

This clonotype was counted at least ten times. The chain has TRBV12-3 or TRBV12-4 and TRBJ2-3; no reliable D call. The CDR3 covers 16 residues. Trimming stripped 5 bases from V and 5 bases from J, with 20 bases between. The DNA of the CDR3 is TGTGCCAGCAGTACCATGGCAGTGATCCCAAGAGATACGCAGTATTTT. Translating gives CASSTMAVIPRDTQYF.

This clonotype was seen repeatedly, ten times or more. The rearrangement links TRBV6-1 to TRBJ2-3, with D possibly TRBD2 on 5 matching bases. The V and J ends lost 6 bases and 2 bases respectively, with 12 bases between them. The CDR3 extends over 14 amino acids. Germline assignment: CDR1 MNHNS and CDR2 SASEGT. The CDR3 sequence is CASSPADSTDTQYF. The DNA for the CDR3 is TGTGCCAGCAGCCCCGCGGACTCCACAGATACGCAGTATTTT.

This clonotype was found a few times. CDR3 nucleotide sequence: TGTGCCCACCCAAGTGGCCAGGGTCATGGCTACACCTTC. This codes for CAHPSGQGHGYTF. This sequence joins TRBV28 and TRBJ1-2; TRBD1 is a possible D gene (5 bases). CDR3 length: 13 residues. V was shortened by 11 bases and J by 6 bases, with 19 bases between the two germline ends. Germline CDR1 and CDR2: MDHEN and SYDVKM.

This clonotype was found a few times. The chain combines TRBV11-2 with TRBJ2-1; TRBD1 is a possible D gene (6 bases). Trimming cost V 10 bases and J 7 bases, with 17 bases left between them. The CDR3 has 13 amino acids. The germline CDR1 and CDR2 sequences are SGHAT and FQNNGV. CDR3 sequence reads: CATAYTGYNEQFF. The CDR3 coding sequence is TGTGCCACCGCCTACACAGGGTATAATGAGCAGTTCTTC.

This clonotype came up many times. The chain couples TRBV5-1 to TRBJ2-3; D unclear. There are 16 residues in the CDR3. The germline V and J ends were trimmed by 2 bases and 6 bases, with 19 bases remaining between them. Germline CDR1 reads SGHRS; CDR2 reads YFSETQ. The CDR3 spells CASSFYRDTTADTQYF. The CDR3 nucleotides are TGCGCCAGCAGCTTCTATAGAGATACCACAGCGGATACGCAGTATTTT.

The CDR3 sequence: CASSAENRRSYGYTF. The CDR3 region has the DNA TGTGCCAGTAGTGCTGAAAACAGACGTAGCTATGGCTACACCTTC. J is TRBJ1-2 and V is TRBV19; no clear D gene. This CDR3 is built from 15 residues. With 5 bases removed from V and 4 bases from J, the gap between germline ends came to 17 bases. CDR1 and CDR2 (germline): LNHDA, SQIVND (reference sequence).

This clonotype was counted only a few times. The chain links TRBV19 to TRBJ1-6, with D possibly TRBD1 on 6 matching bases. CDR3 size: 13 residues. Germline assignment: CDR1 LNHDA and CDR2 SQIVND (reference sequence). V was clipped by 7 bases and J by 8 bases, with 12 bases between them. The CDR3 loop is CASKGQGDSPLHF. CDR3 DNA sequence: TGTGCCAGTAAGGGACAAGGAGATTCACCCCTCCACTTT.